The entry below describes one T cell receptor beta chain. Its target is not known. Treatment in this sample: approximately 9-day PBMC culture with coronavirus spike peptide pools or control peptides (ViraFEST assay). V lost 4 bases and J 5 bases, leaving 14 bases between the germline ends. The CDR3 runs to 14 residues. Germline V gene sequence: CDR1 MNHEY, CDR2 SVGAGI. This specimen comes from a study of vaccination and CD4 T cells after COVID-19. Whole-study context: Controls had a CEFX pool, an HIV-1 Nef pool, or no peptide added.

CD4+ T cells that had been cultured provided DNA sequenced with the Oncomine TCR Beta short-read assay. MiXCR, run by TCRdb on the PCR reads, gives a single entry per CDR3 protein. This table holds approximately 15,000 distinct CDR3 sequences, roughly 62% found once. Sample: CD4+ T cells from blood, cultured in vitro. This chain joins TRBV6-5 and TRBJ1-1; D perhaps matches TRBD1 (5 bases). The sequence was obtained from a human donor who had recovered from COVID-19. Here the CDR3 reads CASSFSIRGTEAFF. The CDR3 DNA sequence: TGTGCCAGCAGTTTCTCCATTAGGGGTACTGAAGCTTTCTTT.